These T cell receptor beta chains were read from a single sample in a study of response to subunit inactivated influenza vaccine. TCRdb itself ran the RT-PCR reads through MiXCR, one entry per CDR3 protein. The sample includes over 800,000 distinct CDR3 sequences, approximately 21% of them seen just once. The input for sequencing was PBMCs from blood, taken 5 days after vaccination. These receptors originate from a man aged 50 to 59 who received an inactivated influenza vaccine. The CDR3 runs from the conserved cysteine through the conserved F or W. The D gene is left open where the match is weak. Expanded clones get a size class; other rows say once, few or many, or leave the size out.

NA	TRBJ2-3	NA	TRBV5-5	TGTGCCAGCAGCACAGTCCTGGCAGATACGCAGTATTTT	CASSTVLADTQYF
NA	TRBJ2-2	NA	TRBV7-6	TGTGCCAGCAGCCCGACGTTCACCGGGGAGCTGTTTTTT	CASSPTFTGELFF
NA	TRBJ1-2	NA	TRBV10-3	TGTGCCATCAGTGAGTCGACGGGAAGACAATCTTATGGCTACACCTTC	CAISESTGRQSYGYTF
NA	TRBJ2-1	TRBD2	TRBV7-6	TGTGCCAGCAACCTAGCGGGAGGGCCCGATGAGCAGTTCTTC	CASNLAGGPDEQFF
NA	TRBJ2-3	TRBD1	TRBV27	TGTGCCAGCAGTGCCGGACAGGGGAGCACAGATACGCAGTATTTT	CASSAGQGSTDTQYF
NA	TRBJ1-2	NA	TRBV6-2/TRBV6-3	TGTGCCAGCTCTCGAGTTTCCTATGGCTACACCTTC	CASSRVSYGYTF
NA	TRBJ2-1	NA	TRBV13	TGTGCCAGCAGCTTAGCTGTGCGGGTAAAGGGCTATGAGCAGTTCTTC	CASSLAVRVKGYEQFF
NA	TRBJ2-5	TRBD2	TRBV7-6	TGTGCCAGCAGCTCTCTGAGGGTCGCGGGGGTACAAGAGACCCAGTACTTC	CASSSLRVAGVQETQYF
many	TRBJ2-1	NA	TRBV20-1	TGCAGTGAATTTAACGGGAAATACAATGAGCAGTTCTTC	CSEFNGKYNEQFF
few	TRBJ1-2	NA	TRBV20-1	TGCAGTGCTGGGGGCAGGGGCCTCCTAATGCGGGGCTACACCTTC	CSAGGRGLLMRGYTF
NA	TRBJ2-7	NA	TRBV20-1	TGCAGTGCTAGTTCCTTCAAATTGAGCTCCTACGAGCAGTACTTC	CSASSFKLSSYEQYF
few	TRBJ2-3	TRBD1	TRBV5-1	TGCGCCAGCAGCGCGGCGCAGGGGGCTAAGGGAGATACGCAGTATTTT	CASSAAQGAKGDTQYF
NA	TRBJ2-2	TRBD1	TRBV24-1	TGTGCCACCTGTGATTACGGACAGGCGAACACCGGGGAGCTGTTTTTT	CATCDYGQANTGELFF
many	TRBJ2-2	NA	TRBV12-3/TRBV12-4	TGTGCCAGCAGACGGGGCCCGTCACTGAACACCGGGGAGCTGTTTTTT	CASRRGPSLNTGELFF
few	TRBJ2-5	TRBD1	TRBV25-1	TGTGCCAGCAGAAGACAGGGACAAGAGACCCAGTACTTC	CASRRQGQETQYF
few	TRBJ2-3	NA	TRBV9	TGTGCCAGCAGCCCACGGGGTCAACGCACAGATACGCAGTATTTT	CASSPRGQRTDTQYF
NA	TRBJ2-1	NA	TRBV20-1	TGCAGTGCTAGTGTGGGTCTCGATGAGCAGTTCTTC	CSASVGLDEQFF
NA	TRBJ2-1	NA	TRBV11-1	TGTGCCAGCAGCCTCACCCAGGAGAGTGAGCAGTTCTTC	CASSLTQESEQFF
NA	TRBJ2-5	TRBD1	TRBV7-9	TGTGCCAGCAGCTTTAGGCCGGGACAGCCCTTGGAAGAGACCCAGTACTTC	CASSFRPGQPLEETQYF
few	TRBJ2-2	TRBD2	TRBV5-1	TGCGCCAGCAGCTCCGGGACTAGCGATAGCGGGGAGCTGTTTTTT	CASSSGTSDSGELFF
NA	TRBJ2-3	TRBD2	TRBV28	TGTGCCAGTCTGACTAGCGGCAGCACAGATACGCAGTATTTT	CASLTSGSTDTQYF
NA	TRBJ2-1	NA	TRBV18	TGTGCCAGCTCACCCCCCTCTGGGAATGAGCAGTTCTTC	CASSPPSGNEQFF
NA	TRBJ1-1	TRBD1	TRBV12-3/TRBV12-4	TGTGCCAGCAGTTTCGTCAGGGGGCGGAACACTGAAGCTTTCTTT	CASSFVRGRNTEAFF
few	TRBJ2-1	NA	TRBV20-1	TGCAGTGCCCAGTTGGGAAGTGACAATGAGCAGTTCTTC	CSAQLGSDNEQFF
NA	TRBJ2-1	TRBD2	TRBV27	TGTGCCAGCAGTTCCTCACTAGCGGGGGGGCCTTACAATGAGCAGTTCTTC	CASSSSLAGGPYNEQFF
few	TRBJ2-1	NA	TRBV7-3	TGTGCCAGCAGCTTAAGGGCTCCCGCCCCCTACAATGAGCAGTTCTTC	CASSLRAPAPYNEQFF
NA	TRBJ2-3	NA	TRBV7-9	TGTGCCAGCAGTCCTACAGGGATAAGTTCCACAGATACGCAGTATTTT	CASSPTGISSTDTQYF
few	TRBJ2-3	NA	TRBV6-2/TRBV6-3	TGTGCCAGCAGAGCCGTGGACACAGATACGCAGTATTTT	CASRAVDTDTQYF